The TCR beta chain described here comes from a study of regulatory T cells in long-lasting Graves disease. Time point given: persistent/refractory GD, antithyroid drugs over 5 years with positive TRAb. There was RNA extracted from PBMCs, and the TCR library was made from it. V dropped 2 bases and J dropped 0 bases, with 12 bases sitting between them. Germline V gene data show CDR1 as SGHDT and CDR2 as YYEEEE. This CDR3 is built from 16 residues. Arm-PCR with iRepertoire HTBI primers amplified the CDR3 regions for these TCR beta libraries. TCRdb fed the multiplex PCR reads into MiXCR, producing one record per CDR3 protein. The sample yields over 650,000 distinct CDR3 sequences, approximately 29% seen once.

The chain carries TRBV5-6 and TRBJ1-5, with a possible D match to TRBD1 (6 bases). Sequences were derived from peripheral blood mononuclear cells (PBMCs), sampled when the disease was refractory, from a patient treated with antithyroid drugs. This clonotype was sampled from a female donor with Graves disease. The CDR3 DNA is TGTGCCAGCAGCTTCAGGGGACGTTATAGCAATCAGCCCCAGCATTTT. Its translation is CASSFRGRYSNQPQHF.